This is a list of T cell receptor beta chains from one sample in a study of T cells after posttransplantation cyclophosphamide. Sequencing was performed with immunoSEQ multiplex PCR; in TCRdb, only in-frame clones are kept and a portion is missing. The table has 22,000 or so clones, under 85% seen once; the top ten hold about 0.7%. Material: memory CD4+ T cells sorted from PBMCs. The receptors were sampled from a woman aged 60 to 75 in good health, CMV-negative, and a related stem cell transplant donor. Both conserved end residues are part of each CDR3. Fields, in order: J gene, D gene, V gene, clone size, CDR3 DNA, CDR3 protein. The D gene is left open where the match is weak. Clone size is shown for a subset of rows, as once, few, many or a class of expanded clone.

j_gene: TRBJ1-1
d_gene: NA
v_gene: TRBV30
abundance: once
CDR3nt: TGTGCCTACCGGGGGAACACTGAAGCTTTCTTT
CDR3aa: CAYRGNTEAFF

j_gene: TRBJ2-1
d_gene: NA
v_gene: TRBV7-2
abundance: NA
CDR3nt: TGTGCCAGCAGCTTGGGCGGGTTTATCTACAATGAGCAGTTCTTC
CDR3aa: CASSLGGFIYNEQFF

j_gene: TRBJ1-5
d_gene: TRBD1
v_gene: TRBV19
abundance: NA
CDR3nt: TGTGCCAGTAGTCCCCGAACAGGGGGCTTTATGCCCCAGCATTTT
CDR3aa: CASSPRTGGFMPQHF

j_gene: TRBJ1-6
d_gene: NA
v_gene: TRBV9
abundance: once
CDR3nt: TGTGCCAGCAGCGTAGGGGCAGCCCTCTCCTATAATTCACCCCTCCACTTT
CDR3aa: CASSVGAALSYNSPLHF

j_gene: TRBJ2-2
d_gene: NA
v_gene: TRBV2
abundance: once
CDR3nt: TGTGCCAGCAGTGAGGCGGGGAGAGGCGGGGAGCTGTTTTTT
CDR3aa: CASSEAGRGGELFF

j_gene: TRBJ1-2
d_gene: TRBD1
v_gene: TRBV18
abundance: NA
CDR3nt: TGTGCCAGCTCACCAGGACAGGAGTATGGCTACACCTTC
CDR3aa: CASSPGQEYGYTF

j_gene: TRBJ2-5
d_gene: NA
v_gene: TRBV5-1
abundance: NA
CDR3nt: TGCGCCAGCAGCGTAACCGGGAGATCCCAAGAGACCCAGTACTTC
CDR3aa: CASSVTGRSQETQYF

j_gene: TRBJ1-1
d_gene: NA
v_gene: TRBV29-1
abundance: NA
CDR3nt: TGCAGCGTCAGCAGGGAGGTCAACACTGAAGCTTTCTTT
CDR3aa: CSVSREVNTEAFF

j_gene: TRBJ2-7
d_gene: NA
v_gene: TRBV15
abundance: NA
CDR3nt: TGTGCCACCAGCAAGTATAGCTACGAGCAGTACTTC
CDR3aa: CATSKYSYEQYF

j_gene: TRBJ2-7
d_gene: NA
v_gene: TRBV7-2
abundance: NA
CDR3nt: TGTGCCAGCAGCTTATTCGAGCCCTACGAGCAGTACTTC
CDR3aa: CASSLFEPYEQYF

j_gene: TRBJ2-1
d_gene: NA
v_gene: TRBV7-8
abundance: NA
CDR3nt: TGTGCCAGCAGGCCGAGCCCCAATGAGCAGTTCTTC
CDR3aa: CASRPSPNEQFF

j_gene: TRBJ2-7
d_gene: TRBD2
v_gene: TRBV5-6
abundance: few
CDR3nt: TGTGCCAGCAGCTTGGCTGGCGGGAGGGCCTCCGAGCAGTACTTC
CDR3aa: CASSLAGGRASEQYF

j_gene: TRBJ2-3
d_gene: NA
v_gene: TRBV2
abundance: NA
CDR3nt: TGTGCCAGCAGTGAGGTAGGAGCAGATACGCAGTATTTT
CDR3aa: CASSEVGADTQYF

j_gene: TRBJ2-1
d_gene: NA
v_gene: TRBV7-3
abundance: NA
CDR3nt: TGTGCCAGCAGCCCTGCCCCGAGCTCCTACAATGAGCAGTTCTTC
CDR3aa: CASSPAPSSYNEQFF

j_gene: TRBJ1-3
d_gene: NA
v_gene: TRBV6-6
abundance: NA
CDR3nt: TGTGCCAGCAGTTATTTCGGTCGCTCTGGAAACACCATATATTTT
CDR3aa: CASSYFGRSGNTIYF

j_gene: TRBJ1-2
d_gene: NA
v_gene: TRBV7-3
abundance: NA
CDR3nt: TGTGCCAGCAGCTTAACTCCAGGGGTTGGTGGCTACACCTTC
CDR3aa: CASSLTPGVGGYTF

j_gene: TRBJ1-2
d_gene: NA
v_gene: TRBV7-2
abundance: NA
CDR3nt: TGTGCCAGCAGCTTAGACCCTGAGCCTAACTATGGCTACACCTTC
CDR3aa: CASSLDPEPNYGYTF

j_gene: TRBJ2-7
d_gene: NA
v_gene: TRBV25-1
abundance: NA
CDR3nt: TGTGCCAGCAGTCAGGGGGGCTCCTACGAGCAGTACTTC
CDR3aa: CASSQGGSYEQYF

j_gene: TRBJ1-1
d_gene: TRBD1
v_gene: TRBV28
abundance: few
CDR3nt: TGTGCCAGCAGCCTCTGGACAGGCGCAAGGCCTGAAGCTTTCTTT
CDR3aa: CASSLWTGARPEAFF

j_gene: TRBJ1-2
d_gene: NA
v_gene: TRBV2
abundance: NA
CDR3nt: TGTGCCAGCAGTGAACGTGTTTTTAACTATGGCTACACCTTC
CDR3aa: CASSERVFNYGYTF

j_gene: TRBJ2-5
d_gene: NA
v_gene: TRBV4-1
abundance: NA
CDR3nt: TGCGCCAGCAGCCAGTCCAAGGGGGTAGAGACCCAGTACTTC
CDR3aa: CASSQSKGVETQYF

j_gene: TRBJ2-7
d_gene: TRBD1
v_gene: TRBV14
abundance: NA
CDR3nt: TGTGCCAGCAGCCATGGACAGGGGGCTCTCTACGAGCAGTACTTC
CDR3aa: CASSHGQGALYEQYF

j_gene: TRBJ2-1
d_gene: TRBD2
v_gene: TRBV5-5
abundance: NA
CDR3nt: TGTGCCAGCAGCTTGGCACTAGCGGGGGGGATACCGTTCTTC
CDR3aa: CASSLALAGGIPFF

j_gene: TRBJ2-3
d_gene: NA
v_gene: TRBV28
abundance: NA
CDR3nt: TGTGCCAGCAGACACGACAGCCTCACAGATACGCAGTATTTT
CDR3aa: CASRHDSLTDTQYF

j_gene: TRBJ2-1
d_gene: NA
v_gene: TRBV11-2
abundance: NA
CDR3nt: TGTGCCAGCAGCCCAGTGGGGCGGACAGGAGGGTATGAGCAGTTCTTC
CDR3aa: CASSPVGRTGGYEQFF

j_gene: TRBJ2-7
d_gene: NA
v_gene: TRBV7-2
abundance: NA
CDR3nt: TGTGCCAGCAGCTATAGAGGATTTCCCTACGAGCAGTACTTC
CDR3aa: CASSYRGFPYEQYF

j_gene: TRBJ2-3
d_gene: NA
v_gene: TRBV20-1
abundance: once
CDR3nt: TGCAGTGGGACTCTGGGAGATACGCAGTATTTT
CDR3aa: CSGTLGDTQYF

j_gene: TRBJ2-3
d_gene: TRBD2
v_gene: TRBV9
abundance: NA
CDR3nt: TGTGCCAGCAGCGCCCAAGCGGGGGGGCCTGTCACAGATACGCAGTATTTT
CDR3aa: CASSAQAGGPVTDTQYF

j_gene: TRBJ2-7
d_gene: NA
v_gene: TRBV2
abundance: NA
CDR3nt: TGTGCCAGCAGGGTCCTGACTAAAACCTACGAGCAGTACTTC
CDR3aa: CASRVLTKTYEQYF

j_gene: TRBJ1-1
d_gene: TRBD1
v_gene: TRBV30
abundance: NA
CDR3nt: TGTGCCTGGGGGGAGGGGACAGGGGGAGGCACTGAAGCTTTCTTT
CDR3aa: CAWGEGTGGGTEAFF

j_gene: TRBJ2-7
d_gene: NA
v_gene: TRBV30
abundance: NA
CDR3nt: TGTGCCTGGGGGAGTAGGGTGGCCTACGAGCAGTACTTC
CDR3aa: CAWGSRVAYEQYF

j_gene: TRBJ2-1
d_gene: NA
v_gene: TRBV7-9
abundance: once
CDR3nt: TGTGCCAGCACCCGCGGCAATGAGCAGTTCTTC
CDR3aa: CASTRGNEQFF

j_gene: TRBJ2-7
d_gene: TRBD1
v_gene: TRBV11-2
abundance: NA
CDR3nt: TGTGCCAGCAGCTTTTATATCGGGACAGGGTCCTACGAGCAGTACTTC
CDR3aa: CASSFYIGTGSYEQYF

j_gene: TRBJ1-5
d_gene: TRBD1
v_gene: TRBV28
abundance: NA
CDR3nt: TGTGCCATCCAGGGGGCCAGTCAGCCCCAGCATTTT
CDR3aa: CAIQGASQPQHF

j_gene: TRBJ2-7
d_gene: TRBD2
v_gene: TRBV6-5
abundance: NA
CDR3nt: TGTGCCAGCAGTTCCCCATCGGGGGGTGTCTTGGAGCAGTACTTC
CDR3aa: CASSSPSGGVLEQYF

j_gene: TRBJ1-1
d_gene: TRBD1
v_gene: TRBV18
abundance: few
CDR3nt: TGTGCCAGCTCATCGAACCCCGGGACAGAGAACACTGAAGCTTTCTTT
CDR3aa: CASSSNPGTENTEAFF

j_gene: TRBJ2-4
d_gene: NA
v_gene: TRBV28
abundance: NA
CDR3nt: TGTGCCAGCAGAGGGGGGGGCAGGGGCATTCAGTACTTC
CDR3aa: CASRGGGRGIQYF

j_gene: TRBJ2-2
d_gene: TRBD2
v_gene: TRBV29-1
abundance: NA
CDR3nt: TGCAGCGTTGGCGGGACTAGCGGGCCTACGAACACCGGGGAGCTGTTTTTT
CDR3aa: CSVGGTSGPTNTGELFF

j_gene: TRBJ2-1
d_gene: TRBD1
v_gene: TRBV28
abundance: NA
CDR3nt: TGTGCCAGCAGTCAGGACAGGACCCCCATAAATGAGCAGTTCTTC
CDR3aa: CASSQDRTPINEQFF

j_gene: TRBJ2-7
d_gene: TRBD1
v_gene: TRBV7-2
abundance: NA
CDR3nt: TGTGCCAGCAGCTTACGGCAGGGGGACACCTACGAGCAGTACTTC
CDR3aa: CASSLRQGDTYEQYF

j_gene: TRBJ1-4
d_gene: TRBD1
v_gene: TRBV19
abundance: few
CDR3nt: TGTGCCAGTAGTACACCGGGACAGGGGTATGAAAAACTGTTTTTT
CDR3aa: CASSTPGQGYEKLFF

j_gene: TRBJ2-3
d_gene: TRBD2
v_gene: TRBV10-3
abundance: NA
CDR3nt: TGTGCCATCAGTTCCGGGACTAGCGGGGGCACAGATACGCAGTATTTT
CDR3aa: CAISSGTSGGTDTQYF

j_gene: TRBJ1-2
d_gene: NA
v_gene: TRBV30
abundance: NA
CDR3nt: TGTGCCTGGAAAGCCCCGCCGGGCCGCCGAATGGGGGGGGACTATGGCTACACCTTC
CDR3aa: CAWKAPPGRRMGGDYGYTF

j_gene: TRBJ1-2
d_gene: TRBD1
v_gene: TRBV7-2
abundance: NA
CDR3nt: TGTGCCAGCAGCTTGTCCGGGACAGGGATTGGCTACACCTTC
CDR3aa: CASSLSGTGIGYTF

j_gene: TRBJ1-2
d_gene: NA
v_gene: TRBV28
abundance: NA
CDR3nt: TGTGCCAGCAGTAGCGGGGGTGAATGGGGCTACACCTTC
CDR3aa: CASSSGGEWGYTF